A single sample gave rise to the 3 T cell receptor beta chains below, sequenced in a study of T cells in Graves' hyperthyroidism and ophthalmopathy. Template material for amplifying TCR beta CDR3 regions consisted of RNA transcripts. The study used the HTBI primer set for a first-round RT-PCR of the TCR CDR3. TCRdb analysed the multiplex PCR reads with MiXCR anew, one entry per CDR3 protein. This sample has about 600,000 distinct CDR3 sequences, with 14% found just once. Input material: blood. These receptors were collected from a young woman with Graves' ophthalmopathy.

This clonotype was seen repeatedly, ten times or more. The rearrangement joins TRBV7-9 to TRBJ2-2; 7 nucleotides line up with TRBD1. The CDR3 spans 16 residues. Germline V lookup: CDR1 SEHNR, CDR2 FQNEAQ (reference sequence). After removal of 4 bases from V and 3 bases from J, the junction contained 8 bases not matched to a gene. The CDR3 loop is CASSYLRGRDTGELFF. For the CDR3, the DNA is TGTGCCAGCAGCTACCTGAGGGGGCGCGACACCGGGGAGCTGTTTTTT. The complete variable domain, with remaining parts taken from reference TRBV7-9 and TRBJ2-2, reads DTGVSQNPRHKITKRGQNVTFRCDPISEHNRLYWYRQTLGQGPEFLTYFQNEAQLEKSRLLSDRFSAERPKGSFSTLEIQRTEQGDSAMYLCASSYLRGRDTGELFFGEGSRLTVL.

This clonotype was seen at least ten times. The V and J genes are TRBV6-1 and TRBJ2-7; possible D gene TRBD2, 6 bases. V was shortened by 4 bases and J by 2 bases, with 9 bases between the two germline ends. Germline CDR1 is MNHNS and CDR2 is SASEGT. This CDR3 has 13 amino acids. CDR3 coding DNA: TGTGCCAGCAGTGTCGGGGGTCCCTACGAGCAGTACTTC. The encoded protein is CASSVGGPYEQYF.

This clonotype was counted at least ten times. This chain joins TRBV5-1 and TRBJ2-1; 11 bases match TRBD2. This CDR3 contains 20 residues. CDR1 and CDR2 from the germline V gene are SGHRS and YFSETQ. Trimming at V came to 4 bases and at J to 9 bases, leaving 24 bases not matched to a gene. CDR3 protein: CASSGMDRGLTSGSTIEQFF. The CDR3 nucleotides are TGCGCCAGCAGCGGCATGGACAGAGGGCTAACTAGCGGGAGCACGATTGAGCAGTTCTTC.